Listed below are T cell receptor beta chains from one sample, sequenced in a study of T cell therapy after organ transplantation. The method was immunoSEQ multiplex PCR; TCRdb's version includes in-frame clones alone and lacks a portion of them. Of around 19,000 clones in the sample, 84% are singletons; the top ten hold about 35%. No antigens are known for them. Sequenced material: CD8+ T cells from blood, taken after autologous CMV-specific T cell therapy. These receptors came from a human patient who had received a solid organ transplant and had CMV disease. Some T cells may be supplied by the graft donor. CDR3s include the opening cysteine and the closing phenylalanine or tryptophan. D genes are given only for firm matches. Clone size is stated in some rows and not others, as once, few, many or a class when expanded.

V	size	D	J	DNA	CDR3
TRBV5-6	NA	NA	TRBJ2-1	TGTGCCAGCAGCTACCGACTTGCTCCGCCGGAGCAGTTCTTC	CASSYRLAPPEQFF
TRBV4-3	NA	TRBD2	TRBJ2-1	TGCGCCAGCAGCCAGAAGTCATCTAGCGGGAGCTCCTACAATGAGCAGTTCTTC	CASSQKSSSGSSYNEQFF
TRBV27	NA	NA	TRBJ2-7	TGTGCCAGCAGTGCGGACACATACGAGCAGTACTTC	CASSADTYEQYF
TRBV9	NA	NA	TRBJ2-2	TGTGCCAGCTGGAGCGGGAACACCGGGGAGCTGTTTTTT	CASWSGNTGELFF
TRBV27	NA	TRBD1	TRBJ1-1	TGTGCCAGCAGTTTATCGGAGGGACAGTCAGCTTTCTTT	CASSLSEGQSAFF
TRBV5-1	once	NA	TRBJ1-2	TGCGCCAGCAGAGAGGACACTAACTATGGCTACACCTTC	CASREDTNYGYTF
TRBV4-1	NA	NA	TRBJ2-7	TGCGCCAGCAGCTTAACCAGGGGTTCCGAGCAGTACTTC	CASSLTRGSEQYF
TRBV6-4	few	NA	TRBJ1-1	TGTGCCAGCAGTGACTCAGGGCACACTGAAGCTTTCTTT	CASSDSGHTEAFF
TRBV27	NA	TRBD1	TRBJ1-6	TGTGCCAGCAGTCCGGGACAGACCAATTCGCCCCTCCACTTT	CASSPGQTNSPLHF
TRBV6-4	NA	TRBD2	TRBJ2-1	TGTGCCAGCAGTGACCCCGTTGCGGGAGGGCCGGGGGAGCAGTTCTTC	CASSDPVAGGPGEQFF
TRBV27	NA	NA	TRBJ2-3	TGTGCCAGCAGTTACAGACAGGCCACAGATACGCAGTATTTT	CASSYRQATDTQYF
TRBV28	NA	TRBD1	TRBJ1-6	TGTGCCAGCAGTCTAGCCGGGACAGGGCCGGGTCGGCCCCACCTCCACTTT	CASSLAGTGPGRPHLHF
TRBV9	NA	NA	TRBJ1-6	TGTGCCAGCAGCGTGGGACAAGGGAATTCACCCCTCCACTTT	CASSVGQGNSPLHF
TRBV7-8	NA	TRBD2	TRBJ2-3	TGTGCCAGCGGACTAGATTCCACAGATACGCAGTATTTT	CASGLDSTDTQYF
TRBV30	few	NA	TRBJ2-1	TGTGCCTGGAAGCTCCACAATGAGCAGTTCTTC	CAWKLHNEQFF
TRBV6-5	once	NA	TRBJ2-7	TGTGCCAGCAGTTACCGGGGCCTTGGGGACTACGAGCAGTACTTC	CASSYRGLGDYEQYF
TRBV5-3	NA	NA	TRBJ1-3	TGTGCCAGAAGCTTGACAGCCCAAGGAAACACCATATATTTT	CARSLTAQGNTIYF
TRBV6-4	NA	NA	TRBJ2-6	TGTGCCAGCAGGGAAAGGACACCTATTTCTGGGGCCAACGTCCTGACTTTC	CASRERTPISGANVLTF
TRBV5-4	NA	NA	TRBJ1-2	TGTGCCAGCGACGACAGGAGGAATGGCTACACCTTC	CASDDRRNGYTF
TRBV7-8	NA	NA	TRBJ2-2	TGTGCCAGCAGCCCACGGGACATCTACACCGGGGAGCTGTTTTTT	CASSPRDIYTGELFF
TRBV27	NA	NA	TRBJ1-1	TGTGCCAGCAGTGTCTTGACAGGCCACACTGAAGCTTTCTTT	CASSVLTGHTEAFF
TRBV10-3	NA	TRBD1	TRBJ1-1	TGTGCCATCAGTGAGGGGACAGGGGTCCGGGCTTTCTTT	CAISEGTGVRAFF
TRBV4-1	NA	NA	TRBJ2-1	TGCGCCAGCAGCCATAGCGGAGATGAGCAGTTCTTC	CASSHSGDEQFF
TRBV5-1	NA	NA	TRBJ2-3	TGCGCCAGCAGCTTGGACGGGCGCCCAGATACGCAGTATTTT	CASSLDGRPDTQYF
TRBV7-2	NA	TRBD1	TRBJ1-1	TGTGCCAGCAGAGAAACAGGGGGAACTGAAGCTTTCTTT	CASRETGGTEAFF
TRBV6-5	NA	NA	TRBJ2-5	TGTGCCAGCAGTAATCCCAACCAAGAGACCCAGTACTTC	CASSNPNQETQYF
TRBV27	NA	TRBD1	TRBJ2-5	TGTGCCAGCAGTTTTGGCGACAGGGAGTACTTC	CASSFGDREYF
TRBV7-2	NA	NA	TRBJ1-2	TGTGCCAGCACCCACGAACCAGGGGTGGAATATGGCTACACCTTC	CASTHEPGVEYGYTF
TRBV10-3	NA	NA	TRBJ2-7	TGTGCGACCGTGGCAGGGACCTACGAGCAGTACTTC	CATVAGTYEQYF
TRBV9	NA	TRBD1	TRBJ2-7	TGTGCCAGCAGCGTAGGGGACAGGGTCTACGAGCAGTACTTC	CASSVGDRVYEQYF
TRBV28	NA	NA	TRBJ1-1	TGTGCCAGCAGTTTATGGTCGGTGGCTGAAGCTTTCTTT	CASSLWSVAEAFF
TRBV27	NA	TRBD1	TRBJ2-7	TGTGCCAGCAGCCTGACAGGGCTTCGGAACGAGCAGTACTTC	CASSLTGLRNEQYF
TRBV9	once	NA	TRBJ1-1	TGTGCCAGCAGCGTAGGGTCCGGGATGGAGGCTTTCTTT	CASSVGSGMEAFF
TRBV5-6	NA	NA	TRBJ1-5	TGTGCCAGCAGCGGACCCGGGACCGGCCAGCCCCAGCATTTT	CASSGPGTGQPQHF
TRBV28	NA	NA	TRBJ1-1	TGTGCCAGCAGTCGCCGGGACAATATTATGAACACTGAAGCTTTCTTT	CASSRRDNIMNTEAFF
TRBV19	NA	NA	TRBJ2-7	TGTGCCAGTAGTCTACAGGGCCCCATCTACGAGCAGTACTTC	CASSLQGPIYEQYF